Listed below are T cell receptor beta chains from one sample, sequenced in a study of regulatory T cells in long-lasting Graves disease. A single record per CDR3 protein comes from TCRdb applying MiXCR to the multiplex PCR reads. The sample holds around 460,000 distinct CDR3 sequences, 12% to 15% seen once. This same sample was also part of a study on T cells in Graves' hyperthyroidism and ophthalmopathy.

Sequenced material: peripheral blood mononuclear cells (PBMCs), taken at new diagnosis, from a patient treated with antithyroid drugs. The receptors originated from a woman between 45 and 60 years old with Graves disease. The CDR3 runs from the conserved cysteine through the conserved F or W. The D gene is left open where the match is weak. Some rows mark clone size as missing; the rest say once, few, many or name a class of expanded clone.

v_gene	d_gene	abundance	j_gene	len	CDR3aa	CDR3nt
TRBV12-3/TRBV12-4	.	many	TRBJ1-2	12	CASSGQLEGYTF	TGTGCCAGCAGCGGACAGTTGGAGGGCTACACCTTC
TRBV7-3	TRBD2	.	TRBJ2-1	16	CASSYGLAGGLGEQFF	TGTGCCAGCAGCTACGGACTAGCGGGAGGGTTGGGTGAGCAGTTCTTC
TRBV7-9	.	few	TRBJ2-3	14	CASSPGQSSDTQYF	TGTGCCAGCAGCCCCGGACAGTCCTCAGATACGCAGTATTTT
TRBV28	.	many	TRBJ2-3	18	CASSNNDGAGPKTDTQYF	TGTGCCAGCAGCAACAACGACGGCGCAGGCCCGAAAACAGATACGCAGTATTTT
TRBV7-9	.	many	TRBJ1-4	14	CASSLAGGNEKLFF	TGTGCCAGCAGCTTAGCCGGAGGTAATGAAAAACTGTTTTTT
TRBV3-1	.	.	TRBJ2-1	17	CASSLPKGEAAGREQFF	TGTGCCAGCAGCCTACCTAAAGGAGAGGCGGCGGGACGGGAGCAGTTCTTC
TRBV6-1	.	.	TRBJ1-6	14	CASRRTGQNSPLHF	TGTGCCAGCAGGAGGACCGGCCAAAATTCACCCCTCCACTTT
TRBV4-1	.	few	TRBJ2-7	12	CASTKWKTGQYF	TGCGCCAGCACCAAGTGGAAGACAGGGCAGTACTTC
TRBV28	.	.	TRBJ2-7	16	CASSSPQALNYNEQYF	TGTGCCAGCAGTTCCCCCCAAGCTCTAAACTATAACGAGCAGTACTTC
TRBV28	.	many	TRBJ2-7	14	CASPKRGFSYEQYF	TGTGCCAGCCCCAAAAGAGGGTTCTCCTACGAGCAGTACTTC
TRBV28	.	.	TRBJ1-4	17	CACSPESAGPTNEKLFF	TGTGCCTGCAGTCCCGAGTCGGCCGGACCAACTAATGAAAAACTGTTTTTT
TRBV18	.	few	TRBJ2-7	13	CASSSDSTYEQYF	TGTGCCAGCTCATCGGACAGCACCTACGAGCAGTACTTC
TRBV3-1	.	.	TRBJ1-5	15	CASSQNISNWGPQHF	TGTGCCAGCAGCCAAAATATCAGTAACTGGGGGCCCCAGCATTTT
TRBV2	TRBD1	many	TRBJ2-2	16	CATRGPGQRPTGELFF	TGTGCCACCAGGGGGCCCGGACAGAGGCCCACCGGGGAGCTGTTTTTT
TRBV24-1	TRBD2	few	TRBJ2-2	15	CATSETSGRAGELFF	TGTGCCACCAGTGAGACTAGCGGGAGGGCTGGGGAGCTGTTTTTT
TRBV20-1	TRBD1	many	TRBJ2-7	12	CSARWQGAGQYF	TGCAGTGCTAGATGGCAGGGGGCAGGGCAGTACTTC
TRBV9	.	many	TRBJ2-5	14	CASSARGAQETQYF	TGTGCCAGCAGCGCCCGAGGAGCGCAAGAGACCCAGTACTTC
TRBV19	.	few	TRBJ2-6	17	CASSPNRAVSGANVLTF	TGTGCCAGTAGTCCCAACCGGGCTGTCTCTGGGGCCAACGTCCTGACTTTC
TRBV28	.	few	TRBJ2-1	13	CASRTQAYNEQFF	TGTGCCAGCAGGACACAGGCATACAATGAGCAGTTCTTC
TRBV6-1	.	many	TRBJ2-1	12	CASSPGYNEQFF	TGTGCCAGCAGCCCCGGGTACAATGAGCAGTTCTTC
TRBV3-1	TRBD2	many	TRBJ2-5	16	CASSPQLAGGQETQYF	TGTGCCAGCAGCCCCCAGCTAGCGGGTGGTCAAGAGACCCAGTACTTC
TRBV28	.	many	TRBJ1-2	12	CASSPQGYGYTF	TGTGCCAGCAGCCCACAGGGATATGGCTACACCTTC
TRBV29-1	TRBD1	.	TRBJ1-2	14	CSVEEGQGNYGYTF	TGCAGCGTTGAAGAGGGACAGGGGAACTATGGCTACACCTTC
TRBV28	TRBD1	many	TRBJ1-1	12	CASSQGGGQAFF	TGTGCCAGCAGTCAGGGGGGAGGACAAGCTTTCTTT
TRBV6-1	.	many	TRBJ2-7	11	CASRSSAVQYF	TGTGCCAGCAGATCGTCCGCGGTGCAGTACTTC
TRBV28	.	many	TRBJ2-7	15	CASSLFRNRIYEQYF	TGTGCCAGCAGTTTATTCCGGAATCGGATATACGAGCAGTACTTC
TRBV27	.	few	TRBJ2-7	13	CASSVSPKGEQYF	TGTGCCAGCAGCGTAAGCCCCAAGGGGGAGCAGTACTTC
TRBV20-1	TRBD2	many	TRBJ2-5	13	CSASLAGLETQYF	TGCAGTGCGAGCCTAGCGGGCCTAGAGACCCAGTACTTC
TRBV5-1	TRBD2	many	TRBJ2-1	16	CASSFLAGGPYNEQFF	TGCGCCAGCAGCTTCTTAGCGGGAGGGCCCTACAATGAGCAGTTCTTC
TRBV9	.	.	TRBJ2-5	15	CASSSTGEVLETQYF	TGTGCCAGCAGCTCAACGGGGGAGGTACTGGAGACCCAGTACTTC
TRBV30	.	many	TRBJ1-6	13	CAWSVTGNSPLHF	TGTGCCTGGAGTGTTACAGGGAATTCACCCCTCCACTTT
TRBV7-9	.	many	TRBJ1-2	13	CASSLDPGGGYTF	TGTGCCAGCAGCTTAGATCCTGGGGGAGGCTACACCTTC
TRBV6-1	TRBD2	many	TRBJ2-2	15	CASSILAGGNGELFF	TGTGCCAGCAGTATACTAGCGGGAGGGAACGGGGAGCTGTTTTTT
TRBV27	.	.	TRBJ2-6	14	CASSFERPPNVLTF	TGTGCCAGCAGTTTTGAGAGACCGCCCAACGTCCTGACTTTC
TRBV5-1	TRBD2	.	TRBJ2-2	15	CASSTQAGGGGELFF	TGCGCCAGCAGCACCCAAGCGGGAGGCGGCGGGGAGCTGTTTTTT
TRBV2	.	many	TRBJ2-1	16	CASSEAGLPRMNEQFF	TGTGCCAGCAGTGAAGCGGGACTCCCCCGTATGAATGAGCAGTTCTTC
TRBV7-9	.	.	TRBJ2-5	13	CASSLRAAETQYF	TGTGCCAGCAGCTTACGCGCGGCGGAGACCCAGTACTTC